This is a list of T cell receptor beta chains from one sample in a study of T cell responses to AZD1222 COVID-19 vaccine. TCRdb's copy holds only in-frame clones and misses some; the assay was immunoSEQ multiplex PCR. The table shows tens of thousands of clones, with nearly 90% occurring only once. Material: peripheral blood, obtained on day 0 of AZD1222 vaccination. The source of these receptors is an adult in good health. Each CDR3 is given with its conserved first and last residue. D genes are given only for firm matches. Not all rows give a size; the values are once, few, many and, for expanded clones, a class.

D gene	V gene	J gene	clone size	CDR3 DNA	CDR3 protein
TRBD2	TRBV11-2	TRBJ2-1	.	TGTGCCAGCAGCTTATCTAGCGGGACCTACAATGAGCAGTTCTTC	CASSLSSGTYNEQFF
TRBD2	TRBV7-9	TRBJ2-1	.	TGTGCCAGCAGGTTAGGACTAGCGGGAGGGAAAAATGAGCAGTTCTTC	CASRLGLAGGKNEQFF
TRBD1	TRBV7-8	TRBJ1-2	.	TGTGCCAGCAGCTCAATTTCGGGACAGACGGCCTACTTC	CASSSISGQTAYF
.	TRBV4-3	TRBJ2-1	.	TGCGCCAGCAGCCAAGCGAGGGGAGGATACAATGAGCAGTTCTTC	CASSQARGGYNEQFF
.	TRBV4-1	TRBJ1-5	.	TGCGCCAGCAGCCAAGAGATGGGGGGATATAGCAATCAGCCCCAGCATTTT	CASSQEMGGYSNQPQHF
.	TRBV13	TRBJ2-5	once	TGTGCCAGCAGCTACCAAGAGACCCAGTACTTC	CASSYQETQYF
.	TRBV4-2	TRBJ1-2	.	TGTGCCAGCAGCCAAGTTGGGGGTTATGGCTACACCTTC	CASSQVGGYGYTF
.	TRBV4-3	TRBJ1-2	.	TGCGCCAGCAGCCATCCCAAACGGCAGGGATCGGATGGCTACACCTTC	CASSHPKRQGSDGYTF
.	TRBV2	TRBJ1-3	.	TGTGCCTCAGCATGGGGGAGCTCTGGAAACACCATATATTTT	CASAWGSSGNTIYF
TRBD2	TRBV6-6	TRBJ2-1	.	TGTGCCAGCAGATTAACCACCGGGACTAGGGGGAGTGAGCAGTTCTTC	CASRLTTGTRGSEQFF
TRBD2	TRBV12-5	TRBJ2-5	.	TGTGCTAGTGGTTTGGGAGTAGCGGGGGCGCAAGAGACCCAGTACTTC	CASGLGVAGAQETQYF
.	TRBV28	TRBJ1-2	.	TGTGCCAGCGTAGGGGTATATGGCTACACCTTC	CASVGVYGYTF
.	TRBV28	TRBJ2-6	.	TGTGCCAGCAGTTCAAACGGACGGTCTGGGGCCAACGTCCTGACTTTC	CASSSNGRSGANVLTF
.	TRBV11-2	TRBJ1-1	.	TGTGCCAGCAGCTTAGAGGCGGGAGGTGAAGCTTTCTTT	CASSLEAGGEAFF
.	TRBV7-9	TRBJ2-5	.	TGTGCCAGCACCCGAGCCGGGACCTTAGAGACCCAGTACTTC	CASTRAGTLETQYF
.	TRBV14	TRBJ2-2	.	TGTGCCAGCAGCCAAGGGTTCTTCGGGGAGCTGTTTTTT	CASSQGFFGELFF
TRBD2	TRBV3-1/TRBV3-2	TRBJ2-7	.	TGTGCCAGCAGCGGACTAGCGGGGGGCTCCTACGAGCAGTACTTC	CASSGLAGGSYEQYF
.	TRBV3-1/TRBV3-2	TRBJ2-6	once	TGTGCCAGCAGCCAGGGCCGGACACCTGGGGCCAACGTCCTGACTTTC	CASSQGRTPGANVLTF
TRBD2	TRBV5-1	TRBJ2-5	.	TGCGCCAGCAGCACGGGACTAGCGGGGGCCTCGGGGCCGAGGCAAGAGACCCAGTACTTC	CASSTGLAGASGPRQETQYF
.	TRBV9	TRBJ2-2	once	TGTGCCAGCAGCCTACGTACCGGGGAGCTGTTTTTT	CASSLRTGELFF
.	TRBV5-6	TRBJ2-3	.	TGTGCCAGCAGCTCGATTCCGGGACACCAAGCTATCACAGATACGCAGTATTTT	CASSSIPGHQAITDTQYF
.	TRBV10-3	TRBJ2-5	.	TGTGCCATCAGTGACTCGGGACAAGGGGAGACCCAGTACTTC	CAISDSGQGETQYF
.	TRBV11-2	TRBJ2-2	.	TGTGCCAGCAGCCTCCCCCTGGGCAGGGCGAACACCGGGGAGCTGTTTTTT	CASSLPLGRANTGELFF
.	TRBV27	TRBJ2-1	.	TGTGCCAGCAGTTTATACAATGAGCAGTTCTTC	CASSLYNEQFF
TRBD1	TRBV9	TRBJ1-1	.	TGTGCCAGCAGCCCATCAGGGGGCGGTTACACTGAAGCTTTCTTT	CASSPSGGGYTEAFF
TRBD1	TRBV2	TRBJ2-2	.	TGTGCCAGGTCGGGACAGGGAAACACCGGGGAGCTGTTTTTT	CARSGQGNTGELFF
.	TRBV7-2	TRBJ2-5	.	TGTGCCAGCAGCTTAATAGTCTACCAAGAGACCCAGTACTTC	CASSLIVYQETQYF
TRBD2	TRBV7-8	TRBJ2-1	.	TGTGCCAGCAGCTTAGCCCGGGCGGGAGCGGACAATGAGCAGTTCTTC	CASSLARAGADNEQFF
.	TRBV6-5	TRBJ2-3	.	TGTGCCAGCAGTCCACTAGCTCGCACAGATACGCAGTATTTT	CASSPLARTDTQYF
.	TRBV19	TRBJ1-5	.	TGTGCCAGTAGTATGGTTGGGTCAGCACTCTTTCAGGGTAGCAATCAGCCCCAGCATTTT	CASSMVGSALFQGSNQPQHF
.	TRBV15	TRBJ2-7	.	TGTGCCACCAGCAGAGATAGGGCAGGGGAGCCCTACGAGCAGTACTTC	CATSRDRAGEPYEQYF
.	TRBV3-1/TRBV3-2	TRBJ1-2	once	TGTGCCAGCAGCCGCACGGGATATGGCTACACCTTC	CASSRTGYGYTF
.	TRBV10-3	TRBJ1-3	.	TGTGCCATCAGTGGGGACGGAATCTCTGGAAACACCATATATTTT	CAISGDGISGNTIYF
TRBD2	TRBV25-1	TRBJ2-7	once	TGTGCCACCGGGGGGGGTGTCTACGAGCAGTACTTC	CATGGGVYEQYF
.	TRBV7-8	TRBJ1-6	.	TGTGCCAGCATCCTGGGGAGCTCCTATAATTCACCCCTCCACTTT	CASILGSSYNSPLHF
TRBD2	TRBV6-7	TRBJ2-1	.	TGTGCCAGGATTAGCGGGAGGGCCTTTTACGTCAATGAGCAGTTCTTC	CARISGRAFYVNEQFF
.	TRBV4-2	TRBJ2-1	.	TGTGCCAGCAGCCAAGGCCCGGGACCCCCCGCGGAGCAGTTCTTC	CASSQGPGPPAEQFF
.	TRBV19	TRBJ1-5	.	TGTGCCAGCGGACATTATAGCAATCAGCCCCAGCATTTT	CASGHYSNQPQHF
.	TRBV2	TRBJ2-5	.	TGTGCCAGCAGGGCGGGGCCCATTCAAGAGACCCAGTACTTC	CASRAGPIQETQYF
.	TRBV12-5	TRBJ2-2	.	TGTGCTAGTGGTTTTAGCCTCCGCCGGGAGAACACCGGGGAGCTGTTTTTT	CASGFSLRRENTGELFF
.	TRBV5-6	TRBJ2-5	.	TGTGCCAGCAGCTACCAGGTGGAGACCCAGTACTTC	CASSYQVETQYF
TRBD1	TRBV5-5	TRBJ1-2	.	TGTGCCAGCAGCCATACCGGGACAGGGGCTAACTATGGCTACACCTTC	CASSHTGTGANYGYTF
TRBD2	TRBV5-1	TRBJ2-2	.	TGCGCCAGCAACCCCATTGCGGGAGTGGCCACCGGGGAGCTGTTTTTT	CASNPIAGVATGELFF
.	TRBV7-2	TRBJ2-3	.	TGTGCCAGCAGCTTAAGGGGATCAGATACGCAGTATTTT	CASSLRGSDTQYF
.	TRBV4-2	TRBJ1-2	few	TGTGCCAGCAGCCAAGATACGGCGGGGCGCGACTATGGCTACACCTTC	CASSQDTAGRDYGYTF
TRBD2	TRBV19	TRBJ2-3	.	TGTGCCAGTAGTAGGGTAGCGGGGGGCACAACAGATACGCAGTATTTT	CASSRVAGGTTDTQYF
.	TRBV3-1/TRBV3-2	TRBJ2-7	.	TGTGCCAGCAGTCCCGGGACAATCTCCTACGAGCAGTACTTC	CASSPGTISYEQYF
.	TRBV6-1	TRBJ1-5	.	TGTGCCAGCAGTGACAGGGGCCAGCCCCAGCATTTT	CASSDRGQPQHF